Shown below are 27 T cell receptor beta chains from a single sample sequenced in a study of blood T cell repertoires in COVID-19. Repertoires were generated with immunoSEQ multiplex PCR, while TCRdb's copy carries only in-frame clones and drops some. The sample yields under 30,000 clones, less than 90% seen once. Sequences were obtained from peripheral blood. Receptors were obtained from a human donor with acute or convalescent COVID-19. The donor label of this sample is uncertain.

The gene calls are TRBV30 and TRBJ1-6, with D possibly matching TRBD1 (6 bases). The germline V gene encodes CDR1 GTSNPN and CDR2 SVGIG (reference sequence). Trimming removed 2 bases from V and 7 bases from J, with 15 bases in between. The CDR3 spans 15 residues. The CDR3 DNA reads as TGTGCCTGGAGTCCAACCAGGGGTCTAAATTCACCCCTCCACTTT. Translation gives CAWSPTRGLNSPLHF.

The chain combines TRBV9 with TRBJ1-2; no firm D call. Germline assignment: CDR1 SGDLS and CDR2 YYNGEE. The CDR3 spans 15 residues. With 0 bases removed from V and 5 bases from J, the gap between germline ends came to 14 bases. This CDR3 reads CASSVGTNLRYGYTF. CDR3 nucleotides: TGTGCCAGCAGCGTAGGTACTAATCTGAGGTATGGCTACACCTTC.

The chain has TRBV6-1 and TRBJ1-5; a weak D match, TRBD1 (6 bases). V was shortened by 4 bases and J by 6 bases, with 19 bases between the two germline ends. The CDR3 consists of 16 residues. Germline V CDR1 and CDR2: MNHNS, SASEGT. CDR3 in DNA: TGTGCCAGCAGTGCAAAGTCAGGGGAAACTGGTCAGCCCCAGCATTTT. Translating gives CASSAKSGETGQPQHF.

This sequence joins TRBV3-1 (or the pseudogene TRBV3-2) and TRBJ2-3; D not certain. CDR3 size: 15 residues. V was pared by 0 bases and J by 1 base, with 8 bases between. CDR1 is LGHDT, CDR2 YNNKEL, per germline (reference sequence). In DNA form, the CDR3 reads TGTGCCAGCAGCCAAGAGAGACACCGCACAGATACGCAGTATTTT. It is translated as CASSQERHRTDTQYF.

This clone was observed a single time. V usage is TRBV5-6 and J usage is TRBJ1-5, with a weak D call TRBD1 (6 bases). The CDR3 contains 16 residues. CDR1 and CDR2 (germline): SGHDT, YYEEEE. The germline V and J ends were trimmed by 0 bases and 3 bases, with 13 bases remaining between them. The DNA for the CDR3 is TGTGCCAGCAGCTTGGCCAAGGGGGGGCCCAATCAGCCCCAGCATTTT. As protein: CASSLAKGGPNQPQHF.

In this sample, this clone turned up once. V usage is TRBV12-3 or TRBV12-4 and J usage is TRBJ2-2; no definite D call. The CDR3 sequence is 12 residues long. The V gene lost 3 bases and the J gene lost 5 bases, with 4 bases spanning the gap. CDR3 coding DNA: TGTGCCAGCAGTTTCGGGACCGGGGAGCTGTTTTTT. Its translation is CASSFGTGELFF.

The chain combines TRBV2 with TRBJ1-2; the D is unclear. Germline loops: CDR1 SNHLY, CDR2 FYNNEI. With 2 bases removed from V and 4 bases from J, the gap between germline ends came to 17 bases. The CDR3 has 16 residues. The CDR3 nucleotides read TGTGCCAGCAGTGAAAATGGGAGGGAGCCCCTCTATGGCTACACCTTC. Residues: CASSENGREPLYGYTF.

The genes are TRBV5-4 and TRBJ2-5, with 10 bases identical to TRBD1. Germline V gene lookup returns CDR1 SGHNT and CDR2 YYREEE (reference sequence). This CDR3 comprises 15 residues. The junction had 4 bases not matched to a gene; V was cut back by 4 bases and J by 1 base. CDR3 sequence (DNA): TGTGCCAGCAGCGCCCGGACAGGGGGCCAAGAGACCCAGTACTTC. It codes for CASSARTGGQETQYF.

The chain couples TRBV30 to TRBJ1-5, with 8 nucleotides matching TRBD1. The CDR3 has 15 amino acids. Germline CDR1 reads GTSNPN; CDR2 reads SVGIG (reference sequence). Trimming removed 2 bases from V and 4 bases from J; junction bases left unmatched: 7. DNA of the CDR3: TGTGCCTGGAGTTCGCAGGGGGCTGGGAATCAGCCCCAGCATTTT. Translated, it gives CAWSSQGAGNQPQHF.

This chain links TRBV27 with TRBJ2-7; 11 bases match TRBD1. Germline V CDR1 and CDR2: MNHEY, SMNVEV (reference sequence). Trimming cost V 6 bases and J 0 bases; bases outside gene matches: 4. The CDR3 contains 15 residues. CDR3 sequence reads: CASSQGQGVSYEQYF. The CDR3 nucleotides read TGTGCCAGCAGCCAGGGACAGGGGGTCTCCTACGAGCAGTACTTC.

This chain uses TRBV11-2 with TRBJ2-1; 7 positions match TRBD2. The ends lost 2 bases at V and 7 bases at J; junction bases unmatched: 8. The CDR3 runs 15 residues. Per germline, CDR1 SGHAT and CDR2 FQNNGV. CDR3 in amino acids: CASSLMGEGTNEQFF. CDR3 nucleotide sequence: TGTGCCAGCAGCTTAATGGGGGAGGGTACGAATGAGCAGTTCTTC.

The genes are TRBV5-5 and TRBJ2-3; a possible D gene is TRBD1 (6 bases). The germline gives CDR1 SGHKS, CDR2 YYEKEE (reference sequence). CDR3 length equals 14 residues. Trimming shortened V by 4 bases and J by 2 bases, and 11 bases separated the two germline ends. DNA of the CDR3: TGTGCCAGCAGCCTGGACAGCACCACAGATACGCAGTATTTT. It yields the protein CASSLDSTTDTQYF.

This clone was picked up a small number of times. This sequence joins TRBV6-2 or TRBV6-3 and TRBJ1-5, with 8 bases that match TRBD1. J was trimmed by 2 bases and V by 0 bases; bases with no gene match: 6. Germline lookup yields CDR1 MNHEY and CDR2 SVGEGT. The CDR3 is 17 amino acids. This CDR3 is CASSYSGQGAGNQPQHF. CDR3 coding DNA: TGTGCCAGCAGTTACTCCGGGCAGGGGGCTGGCAATCAGCCCCAGCATTTT.

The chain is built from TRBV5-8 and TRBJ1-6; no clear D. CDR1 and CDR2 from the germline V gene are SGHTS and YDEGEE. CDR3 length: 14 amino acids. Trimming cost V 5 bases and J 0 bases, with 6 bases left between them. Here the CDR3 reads CASRGGSYNSPLHF. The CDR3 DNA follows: TGTGCCAGCAGAGGCGGCTCCTATAATTCACCCCTCCACTTT.

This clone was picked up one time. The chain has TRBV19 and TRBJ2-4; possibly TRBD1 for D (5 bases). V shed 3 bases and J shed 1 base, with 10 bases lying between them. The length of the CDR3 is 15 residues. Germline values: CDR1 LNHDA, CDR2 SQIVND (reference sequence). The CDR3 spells CASSMGPGAKNIQYF. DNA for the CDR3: TGTGCCAGTAGTATGGGGCCCGGGGCCAAAAACATTCAGTACTTC.

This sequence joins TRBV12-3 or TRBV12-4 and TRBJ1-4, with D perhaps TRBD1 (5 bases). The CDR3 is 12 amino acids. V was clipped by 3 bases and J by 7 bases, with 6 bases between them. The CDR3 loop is CASSFRVEKLFF. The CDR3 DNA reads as TGTGCCAGCAGTTTCAGGGTTGAAAAACTGTTTTTT.

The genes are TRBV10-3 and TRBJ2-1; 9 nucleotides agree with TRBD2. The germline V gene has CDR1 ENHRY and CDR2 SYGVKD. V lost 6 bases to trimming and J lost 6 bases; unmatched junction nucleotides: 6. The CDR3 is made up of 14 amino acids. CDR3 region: CAISLAGDLNEQFF. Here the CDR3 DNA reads TGTGCCATCAGCTTAGCGGGGGATCTCAATGAGCAGTTCTTC.

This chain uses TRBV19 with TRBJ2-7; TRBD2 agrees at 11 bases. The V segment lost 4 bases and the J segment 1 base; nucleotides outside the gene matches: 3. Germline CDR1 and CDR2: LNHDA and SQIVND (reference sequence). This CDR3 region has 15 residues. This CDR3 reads CASSSRTSGSYEQYF. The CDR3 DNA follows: TGTGCCAGTAGTAGCCGGACTAGCGGGTCCTACGAGCAGTACTTC.

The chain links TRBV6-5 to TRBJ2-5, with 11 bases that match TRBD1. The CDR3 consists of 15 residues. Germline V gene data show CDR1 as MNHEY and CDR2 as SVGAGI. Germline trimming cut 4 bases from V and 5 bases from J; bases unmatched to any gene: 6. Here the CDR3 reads CASSFGQGARETQYF. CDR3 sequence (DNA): TGTGCCAGCAGTTTCGGACAGGGGGCGCGGGAGACCCAGTACTTC.

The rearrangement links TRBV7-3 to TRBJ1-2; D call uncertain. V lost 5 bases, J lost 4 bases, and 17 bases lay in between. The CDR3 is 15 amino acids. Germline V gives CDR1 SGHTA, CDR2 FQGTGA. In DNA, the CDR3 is TGTGCCAGCAGCCCGGATGGTGGGAGACTCTATGGCTACACCTTC. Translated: CASSPDGGRLYGYTF.

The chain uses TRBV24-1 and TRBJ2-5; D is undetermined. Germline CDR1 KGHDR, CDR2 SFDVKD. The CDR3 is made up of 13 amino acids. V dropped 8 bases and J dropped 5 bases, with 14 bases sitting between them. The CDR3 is CATTVSNGETQYF. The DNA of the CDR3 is TGTGCCACCACGGTTAGCAACGGGGAGACCCAGTACTTC.

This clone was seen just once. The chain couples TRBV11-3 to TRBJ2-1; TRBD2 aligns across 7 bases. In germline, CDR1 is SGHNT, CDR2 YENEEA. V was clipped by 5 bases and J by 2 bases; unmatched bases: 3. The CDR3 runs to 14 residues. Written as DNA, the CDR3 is TGTGCCAGCAGCCCCAGCGGGACCTACAATGAGCAGTTCTTC. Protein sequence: CASSPSGTYNEQFF. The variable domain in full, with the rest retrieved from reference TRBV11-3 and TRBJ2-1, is EAGVVQSPRYKIIEKKQPVAFWCNPISGHNTLYWYLQNLGQGPELLIRYENEEAVDDSQLPKDRFSAERLKGVDSTLKIQPAELGDSAVYLCASSPSGTYNEQFFGPGTRLTVL.

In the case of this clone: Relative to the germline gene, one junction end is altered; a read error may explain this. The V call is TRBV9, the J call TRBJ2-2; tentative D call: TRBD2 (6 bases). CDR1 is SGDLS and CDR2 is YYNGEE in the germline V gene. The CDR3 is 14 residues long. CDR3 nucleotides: TGTGCCAGCAGCGTAGACGGAGGGCCGCGGGGAGCTGTTTTT. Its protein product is CASSVDGGPRGAVF. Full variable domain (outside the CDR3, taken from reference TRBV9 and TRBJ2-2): DSGVTQTPKHLITATGQRVTLRCSPRSGDLSVYWYQQSLDQGLQFLIQYYNGEERAKGNILERFSAQQFPDLHSELNLSSLELGDSALYFCASSVDGGPRGAVFGEGSRLTVL.

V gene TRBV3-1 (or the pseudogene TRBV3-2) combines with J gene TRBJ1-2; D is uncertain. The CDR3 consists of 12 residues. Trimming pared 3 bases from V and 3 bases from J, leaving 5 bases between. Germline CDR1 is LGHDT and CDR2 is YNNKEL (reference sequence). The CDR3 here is CASSQDYYGYTF. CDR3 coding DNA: TGTGCCAGCAGCCAGGACTACTATGGCTACACCTTC.

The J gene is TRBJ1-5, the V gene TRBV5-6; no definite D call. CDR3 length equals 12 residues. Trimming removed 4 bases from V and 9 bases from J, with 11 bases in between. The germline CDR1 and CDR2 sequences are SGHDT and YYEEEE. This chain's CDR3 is CASSPRAGPQHF. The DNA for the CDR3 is TGTGCCAGCAGCCCCCGAGCCGGGCCCCAGCATTTT.

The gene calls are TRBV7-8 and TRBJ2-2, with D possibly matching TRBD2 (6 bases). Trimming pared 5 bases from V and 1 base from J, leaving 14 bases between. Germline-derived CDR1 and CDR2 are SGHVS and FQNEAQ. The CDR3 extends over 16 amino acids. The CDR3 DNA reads TGTGCCAGCAGCCCGCGCGTAGCGGTGAACACCGGGGAGCTGTTTTTT. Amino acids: CASSPRVAVNTGELFF.

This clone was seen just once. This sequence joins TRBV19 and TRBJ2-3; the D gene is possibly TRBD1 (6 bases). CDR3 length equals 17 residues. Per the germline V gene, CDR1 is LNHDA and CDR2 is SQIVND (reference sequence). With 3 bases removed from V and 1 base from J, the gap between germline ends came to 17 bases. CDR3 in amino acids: CASSMGRLPGGTDTQYF. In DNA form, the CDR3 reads TGTGCCAGTAGTATGGGGCGCCTTCCAGGGGGCACAGATACGCAGTATTTT.